Following are 16 T cell receptor beta chains from one sample sequenced in a study of cytomegalovirus exposure and HLA in healthy donors. Vbeta (60) and Jbeta (13) primers were used in the PCR. Using immunoSEQ multiplex PCR, the repertoire was profiled, and TCRdb retains in-frame clones only, with some absent. The sample table includes more than 30,000 clones. Sequencing was carried out using PBMCs. Receptors were obtained from a man aged 40-55 years in good health and CMV-seropositive.

The rearrangement uses TRBV5-6 and TRBJ1-2, with unresolved D. Germline loops: CDR1 SGHDT, CDR2 YYEEEE. V dropped 0 bases and J dropped 4 bases, with 10 bases sitting between them. CDR3 length: 14 amino acids. CDR3 loop: CASSLVAGGYGYTF. The CDR3 region has the DNA TGTGCCAGCAGCTTGGTTGCCGGCGGCTATGGCTACACCTTC. The complete variable domain, with remaining parts taken from reference TRBV5-6 and TRBJ1-2, reads DAGVTQSPTHLIKTRGQQVTLRCSPKSGHDTVSWYQQALGQGPQFIFQYYEEEERQRGNFPDRFSGHQFPNYSSELNVNALLLGDSALYLCASSLVAGGYGYTFGSGTRLTVV.

The V gene is TRBV6-5, the J gene TRBJ1-1; 7 bases agree with TRBD1. This CDR3 is built from 13 residues. V shed 6 bases, J shed 2 bases, and the junction held 3 bases outside the gene matches. CDR1 is MNHEY, CDR2 SVGAGI, per germline. Written as DNA, the CDR3 is TGTGCCAGCAGGCGGGACAGCAACACTGAAGCTTTCTTT. It codes for CASRRDSNTEAFF.

This sequence joins TRBV6-1 and TRBJ1-1; 9 bases line up with TRBD1. V was pared by 0 bases and J by 3 bases, with 5 bases of the junction left unmatched. The CDR3 contains 16 residues. The V gene's germline CDR1 is MNHNS and CDR2 SASEGT. The CDR3, as DNA: TGTGCCAGCAGTGAAGCCTGGAGGACAGGGGACACTGAAGCTTTCTTT. It yields the protein CASSEAWRTGDTEAFF.

CDR3 DNA: TGTGCCAGTAGTATAGCGGGAGGGCTTGACGAGCAGTACTTC. This encodes CASSIAGGLDEQYF. The rearrangement uses TRBV19 and TRBJ2-5, with 8 positions matching TRBD2. Gene TRBJ2-7 matches the end of the DNA better, so the J call may be wrong. Germline loops: CDR1 LNHDA, CDR2 SQIVND (reference sequence). CDR3 length equals 14 residues.

The CDR3 DNA reads as TGTGCCAGCTCGGGACAGGGGACCTATTATCCGTACTTC. It specifies CASSGQGTYYPYF. V is TRBV2 and J is TRBJ2-7; 10 nucleotides agree with TRBD1. V gave up 8 bases and J gave up 12 bases; unmatched junction bases: 13. The germline CDR1 and CDR2 sequences are SNHLY and FYNNEI. This CDR3 is 13 amino acids long.

This chain joins TRBV19 and TRBJ2-7; TRBD1 matches 9 bases. The V gene's germline CDR1 is LNHDA and CDR2 SQIVND (reference sequence). After removal of 7 bases from V and 6 bases from J, the junction contained 10 bases not matched to a gene. The CDR3 has 14 residues. The CDR3 nucleotides read TGTGCCAGTACCTCGACAGGGGGAACGTCCGAGCAGTACTTC. As protein: CASTSTGGTSEQYF.

The chain uses TRBV30 and TRBJ2-2; a weak D match, TRBD2 (7 bases). Germline CDR1 and CDR2: GTSNPN and SVGIG (reference sequence). The CDR3 sequence is 15 residues long. V was shortened by 0 bases and J by 6 bases, with 14 bases between the two germline ends. CDR3 residues: CAWSVLGAGAGELFF. The CDR3 nucleotides read TGTGCCTGGAGTGTACTGGGGGCGGGGGCCGGGGAGCTGTTTTTT.

V is TRBV19 and J is TRBJ1-5; 9 nucleotides line up with TRBD1. Germline V gene data show CDR1 as LNHDA and CDR2 as SQIVND (reference sequence). The CDR3 totals 16 residues. With 4 bases clipped from V and 6 bases from J, the junction kept 10 bases outside the gene matches. The CDR3 spells CASSTKGQGMLQPQHF. In nucleotides, the CDR3 is TGTGCCAGTAGTACGAAAGGACAGGGGATGCTTCAGCCCCAGCATTTT.

J is TRBJ2-5 and V is TRBV9; a weak D match, TRBD2 (5 bases). The CDR3 totals 16 residues. The ends were cut back, 0 bases at V and 1 base at J, with 13 bases in the middle. CDR1 is SGDLS and CDR2 is YYNGEE in the germline V gene. The CDR3, as DNA: TGTGCCAGCAGCGTAGCTAGCAGCCCAGTCCAAGAGACCCAGTACTTC. This gives the protein CASSVASSPVQETQYF.

V and J are TRBV28 and TRBJ1-5; D unresolved. V was shortened by 4 bases and J by 5 bases, with 9 bases between the two germline ends. The length of the CDR3 is 13 residues. The germline CDR1 and CDR2 sequences are MDHEN and SYDVKM. The CDR3 spells CASSWASHQPQHF. CDR3 DNA: TGTGCCAGCAGTTGGGCCAGTCATCAGCCCCAGCATTTT.

The chain joins TRBV7-2 to TRBJ2-7, with TRBD2 matching 10 bases. The CDR3 contains 17 residues. Germline lookup yields CDR1 SGHTA and CDR2 FQGNSA. J was trimmed by 0 bases and V by 5 bases; bases with no gene match: 10. The CDR3 nucleotides read TGTGCCAGCAGCCCGGAGGTAGCGGGAGGCAGCTCCTACGAGCAGTACTTC. The encoded protein is CASSPEVAGGSSYEQYF.

The V gene is TRBV5-1, the J gene TRBJ2-2; TRBD2 matches 15 bases. V shed 3 bases, J shed 6 bases, and the junction held 3 bases outside the gene matches. CDR3 length equals 16 residues. The germline CDR1 and CDR2 sequences are SGHRS and YFSETQ. The CDR3 coding sequence is TGCGCCAGCAGCTGGGGACTAGCGGGAGGATCCGGGGAGCTGTTTTTT. Its translation: CASSWGLAGGSGELFF.

V and J are TRBV6-5 and TRBJ2-1, with 7 nucleotides matching TRBD2. CDR1 MNHEY and CDR2 SVGAGI come from the germline V gene. J lost 5 bases, V lost 7 bases, and 5 bases had no gene match. CDR3 length equals 13 residues. The CDR3 here is CASTRAGNNEQFF. The CDR3 region has the DNA TGTGCCAGCACCCGAGCGGGGAACAATGAGCAGTTCTTC.

The chain links TRBV25-1 to TRBJ2-5; maybe TRBD2 (6 bases). The end of the DNA is better explained by TRBJ2-7, so the J call may be wrong. Germline V gives CDR1 MGHDK, CDR2 SYGVNS. This CDR3 has 15 amino acids. DNA of the CDR3: TGTGCCAGCGCGGAGGGCTTTAGGGGTGACAACGAGCAGTACTTC. This translates into CASAEGFRGDNEQYF.

The chain has TRBV19 and TRBJ1-1; weak D call: TRBD1 (5 bases). The V and J ends lost 5 bases and 8 bases respectively, with 21 bases between them. CDR1 is LNHDA and CDR2 is SQIVND in the germline V gene (reference sequence). This CDR3 is 15 amino acids long. CDR3 DNA: TGTGCCAGTAGTTCACAACTGGGACTCCCGGAGGAAGCTTTCTTT. The encoded protein is CASSSQLGLPEEAFF.

This sequence joins TRBV27 and TRBJ2-7, with TRBD1 matching over 7 bases. CDR3 size: 15 residues. V shed 3 bases, J shed 3 bases, and the junction held 8 bases outside the gene matches. In germline, CDR1 is MNHEY, CDR2 SMNVEV (reference sequence). CDR3 coding DNA: TGTGCCAGCAGTTTCACAGGGGAAAGGTACTACGAGCAGTACTTC. Residues: CASSFTGERYYEQYF.